This T cell receptor (beta chain) was documented in a study of T-cell memory formation after mild COVID-19. Findings and limits, study-wide: Largely, contracting CD4+ clones fell within CM and EM, and contracting CD8+ clones within EMRA. In pre-infection memory, a portion of responding clones appeared, which suggested that cross-reactive memory joined.

Sample barcodes and UMIs were carried by the TCR alpha and TCR beta cDNA libraries that 5'RACE generated with constant-segment primers. In TCRdb, the 5' RACE reads were re-called with MiXCR into one record per CDR3 protein. Found here are 200,000 to 250,000 distinct CDR3 sequences, around 27% of them singletons; the top ten hold roughly 10%. V shed 2 bases and J shed 6 bases, with 19 bases lying between them. The germline V gene has CDR1 SGHVS and CDR2 FQNEAQ. The CDR3 is 16 amino acids. This clonotype was counted only a few times. What it binds is unknown. Sequencing input: PBMCs or a T cell subset sorted from them (not recorded which). The receptor was derived from an adult woman who had mild COVID-19 (a few samples of this study predate the infection). Cell type and time point are not known. The gene calls are TRBV7-8 and TRBJ1-1, with D tentatively TRBD1 (5 bases). This CDR3 is CASSLSILQGAAEAFF. The CDR3 coding sequence is TGTGCCAGCAGCTTAAGTATCCTCCAGGGAGCGGCTGAAGCTTTCTTT.